The 23 T cell receptor beta chains below were found in one sample sequenced in a study of CD4 T cells in relation to SARS-CoV-2 and coronaviruses. Before the COVID-19 pandemic, during about 2011-2018, CD4+ T cells were taken from unexposed donors. The cells were cultured for about ten days before CD4+ T cells were isolated. For these receptors, no antigen is known. Only in-frame clones appear in the TCRdb table, and some are missing; sequencing was by immunoSEQ multiplex PCR. Here the sample spans under 30,000 clones, roughly 78% being singletons. Sequencing was performed on CD4+ T cells from PBMCs, cultured in vitro. Receptors were obtained from a human donor in good health.

This chain uses TRBV6-6 with TRBJ1-2; no definite D call. The CDR3 consists of 13 residues. Looked up from germline, CDR1 is MNHNY and CDR2 is SVGAGI (reference sequence). The V and J ends lost 7 bases and 4 bases respectively, with 13 bases between them. Written as DNA, the CDR3 is TGTGCCAGCACGGGGAGTGACTCCTATGGCTACACCTTC. It encodes CASTGSDSYGYTF.

The J gene is TRBJ2-7, the V gene TRBV18, with 10 bases fitting TRBD1. Trimming took 2 bases from V and 4 from J; bases not matched to a gene: 8. This CDR3 comprises 16 residues. Looked up from germline, CDR1 is KGHSH and CDR2 is LQKENI. The CDR3 bases are TGTGCCAGCTCACCATCGGAGGGACAGGGGAGATACGAGCAGTACTTC. Translated, it gives CASSPSEGQGRYEQYF.

V usage is TRBV30 and J usage is TRBJ1-3; the D gene is possibly TRBD1 (5 bases). With 1 base removed from V and 3 bases from J, the gap between germline ends came to 7 bases. Germline V gene sequence: CDR1 GTSNPN, CDR2 SVGIG (reference sequence). The CDR3 is 13 residues long. Here the CDR3 reads CAWSGGVGNTIYF. CDR3 coding DNA: TGTGCCTGGAGTGGGGGGGTTGGAAACACCATATATTTT.

This chain joins TRBV29-1 and TRBJ2-1; D gene uncertain. The V and J ends lost 4 bases and 5 bases respectively, with 6 bases between them. Germline values: CDR1 SQVTM, CDR2 ANQGSEA. The CDR3 runs 11 residues. CDR3 region: CSVGSDNEQFF. The CDR3 DNA reads as TGCAGCGTTGGGTCCGACAATGAGCAGTTCTTC.

The V call is TRBV5-1, the J call TRBJ2-1; 7 bases agree with TRBD2. Germline CDR1 SGHRS, CDR2 YFSETQ. The CDR3 loop spans 16 amino acids. Trimming took 5 bases from V and 2 from J; bases not matched to a gene: 10. The CDR3 bases are TGCGCCAGCAGTCCCGATGGGAGGGCCGCCTACAATGAGCAGTTCTTC. Amino acids: CASSPDGRAAYNEQFF.

This chain joins TRBV25-1 and TRBJ1-4; 8 positions match TRBD1. The CDR3 consists of 14 residues. Germline assignment: CDR1 MGHDK and CDR2 SYGVNS. J gave up 7 bases and V 5 bases, and 6 bases lay outside the gene matches. This CDR3 reads CASSLRGLGEKLFF. The CDR3, as DNA: TGTGCCAGCAGTCTCAGGGGGCTCGGTGAAAAACTGTTTTTT.

The chain joins TRBV2 to TRBJ2-2, with D tentatively TRBD2 (6 bases). V was trimmed by 2 bases and J by 2 bases, leaving 12 bases between them. The length of the CDR3 is 16 residues. Germline lookup yields CDR1 SNHLY and CDR2 FYNNEI. CDR3 region: CASSERGTGNTGELFF. As DNA, the CDR3 is TGTGCCAGCAGTGAACGGGGGACGGGAAACACCGGGGAGCTGTTTTTT. The whole variable domain, remainder taken from reference TRBV2 and TRBJ2-2, is EPEVTQTPSHQVTQMGQEVILRCVPISNHLYFYWYRQILGQKVEFLVSFYNNEISEKSEIFDDQFSVERPDGSNFTLKIRSTKLEDSAMYFCASSERGTGNTGELFFGEGSRLTVL.

J is TRBJ1-5 and V is TRBV19, with D perhaps matching TRBD1 (5 bases). CDR3 length equals 14 residues. Trimming took off 2 bases at V and 5 bases at J, with 10 bases between the two ends. Germline lookup yields CDR1 LNHDA and CDR2 SQIVND (reference sequence). The CDR3 DNA follows: TGTGCCAGTAGTATAATCGGGGCAGATCAGCCCCAGCATTTT. Its protein product is CASSIIGADQPQHF.

The rearrangement joins TRBV9 to TRBJ2-7; D remains ambiguous. Germline V gene lookup returns CDR1 SGDLS and CDR2 YYNGEE. Trimming removed 0 bases at V and 4 bases at J, with 14 bases between. CDR3 length: 15 amino acids. CDR3 in amino acids: CASSVAGYPEYEQYF. As DNA, the CDR3 is TGTGCCAGCAGCGTAGCGGGCTACCCGGAGTACGAGCAGTACTTC.

The chain couples TRBV7-3 to TRBJ2-1; D gene unclear. The V and J ends lost 2 bases and 0 bases respectively, with 8 bases between them. Germline V gene sequence: CDR1 SGHTA, CDR2 FQGTGA. The CDR3 consists of 15 residues. CDR3 loop: CASSLFTSSYNEQFF. Written as DNA, the CDR3 is TGTGCCAGCAGCTTATTCACGAGCTCCTACAATGAGCAGTTCTTC.

As regards this clone: The junction differs from germline at one of its ends, possibly a read error. CDR3 bases: TGTGCTAGCAGCCCAATTCCGGGACAGGGGGCCGGGGAGCTGTTTTTT. Its protein product is CASSPIPGQGAGELFF. The rearrangement uses TRBV7-7 and TRBJ2-2; TRBD1 aligns across 11 bases. The CDR3 extends over 16 amino acids. CDR1 and CDR2 (germline): SSHAT, FNYEAQ (reference sequence).

The chain carries TRBV5-5 and TRBJ2-5; 7 bases agree with TRBD1. This CDR3 is built from 14 residues. Germline V lookup: CDR1 SGHKS, CDR2 YYEKEE (reference sequence). With V trimmed by 4 bases and J by 1 base, 4 bases remained unmatched. The CDR3 nucleotides are TGTGCCAGCAGCGGTAGGACAGGCCAAGAGACCCAGTACTTC. Amino acids: CASSGRTGQETQYF. The full variable domain, in which reference TRBV5-5 and TRBJ2-5 provide the parts outside the CDR3, is DAGVTQSPTHLIKTRGQQVTLRCSPISGHKSVSWYQQVLGQGPQFIFQYYEKEERGRGNFPDRFSARQFPNYSSELNVNALLLGDSALYLCASSGRTGQETQYFGPGTRLLVL.

The chain recombines TRBV10-3 with TRBJ2-3; 7 nucleotides align to TRBD1. Per germline, CDR1 ENHRY and CDR2 SYGVKD. This CDR3 contains 15 residues. V dropped 0 bases and J dropped 1; count of bases not matched to a gene: 1. This CDR3 reads CAISESGTGTDTQYF. In DNA, the CDR3 is TGTGCCATCAGTGAGTCCGGGACAGGCACAGATACGCAGTATTTT.

The rearrangement links TRBV30 to TRBJ2-3; D remains unclear. Trimming took off 5 bases at V and 6 bases at J, with 12 bases between the two ends. In germline, CDR1 is GTSNPN, CDR2 SVGIG (reference sequence). This CDR3 has 12 amino acids. CDR3 in DNA: TGTGCCTGGGGTCTTCCCACGGATACGCAGTATTTT. It encodes CAWGLPTDTQYF.

The chain couples TRBV7-2 to TRBJ2-5, with 8 bases that match TRBD1. Germline lookup yields CDR1 SGHTA and CDR2 FQGNSA. The V and J ends lost 6 bases and 4 bases, in that order; junction bases with no gene match: 7. This CDR3 spans 14 amino acids. CDR3 residues: CASRDDRGSETQYF. The CDR3 DNA reads as TGTGCCAGCAGGGACGACAGGGGATCAGAGACCCAGTACTTC.

This sequence joins TRBV9 and TRBJ2-1, with D hard to call. Trimming pared 0 bases from V and 8 bases from J, leaving 3 bases between. Germline V gene data show CDR1 as SGDLS and CDR2 as YYNGEE. CDR3 length: 11 residues. CDR3 loop: CASSVAHEQFF. Here the CDR3 DNA reads TGTGCCAGCAGCGTAGCACATGAGCAGTTCTTC.

Only a few counts were recorded for this clone. This chain connects TRBV19 to TRBJ2-7; tentative D call: TRBD2 (5 bases). CDR3 size: 16 residues. Trimming removed 1 base at V and 4 bases at J, with 17 bases between. The germline gives CDR1 LNHDA, CDR2 SQIVND (reference sequence). CDR3 nucleotides: TGTGCCAGTAGTATAGGAGGGCAGGTCGGCAGATACGAGCAGTACTTC. Translated, it gives CASSIGGQVGRYEQYF. The variable domain in full, with the rest retrieved from reference TRBV19 and TRBJ2-7, is DGGITQSPKYLFRKEGQNVTLSCEQNLNHDAMYWYRQDPGQGLRLIYYSQIVNDFQKGDIAEGYSVSREKKESFPLTVTSAQKNPTAFYLCASSIGGQVGRYEQYFGPGTRLTVT.

The chain recombines TRBV7-2 with TRBJ2-2; D gene uncertain. The CDR3 length is 15 residues. Germline V gene sequence: CDR1 SGHTA, CDR2 FQGNSA. The V end lost 8 bases, the J end lost 1 base, and 14 bases lay between the germline ends. CDR3 nucleotides: TGTGCCAGCGGTTTACCACCAGTGAACACCGGGGAGCTGTTTTTT. Protein: CASGLPPVNTGELFF.

J is TRBJ2-2 and V is TRBV5-4; D is possibly TRBD1 (5 bases). Germline CDR1 is SGHNT and CDR2 is YYREEE (reference sequence). The CDR3 length is 15 residues. Trimming removed 3 bases from V and 3 bases from J, with 12 bases in between. DNA for the CDR3: TGTGCCAGCAGCTCGTCAGGGTCTTACACCGGGGAGCTGTTTTTT. This translates into CASSSSGSYTGELFF.

This clone was recorded once. The genes are TRBV14 and TRBJ1-2; no clear D gene. The CDR3 totals 13 residues. Per the germline V gene, CDR1 is SGHDN and CDR2 is FVKESK. V gave up 1 base and J gave up 8 bases, with 11 bases separating them. The CDR3 loop reads CASSQGSAGGYTF. The CDR3, as DNA: TGTGCCAGCAGCCAAGGGTCGGCGGGCGGCTACACCTTC.

In regard to this clone: This sample includes further DNA sequences coding for the same CDR3. This chain joins TRBV9 and TRBJ2-7; 7 bases agree with TRBD2. CDR3 length equals 15 residues. V lost 0 bases and J lost 3; bases outside the gene matches: 6. Germline V gene lookup returns CDR1 SGDLS and CDR2 YYNGEE. The CDR3 reads CASSVGTSHIYEQYF. The CDR3 DNA reads as TGTGCCAGCAGCGTAGGGACTAGTCATATCTACGAGCAGTACTTC.

This chain joins TRBV6-6 and TRBJ2-5; D gene uncertain. This CDR3 contains 15 residues. Germline V lookup: CDR1 MNHNY, CDR2 SVGAGI (reference sequence). V lost 2 bases to trimming and J lost 5 bases, with 15 bases between them. The chain's CDR3 is CASSYGEATFETQYF. The CDR3, as DNA: TGTGCCAGCAGTTACGGTGAGGCGACATTTGAGACCCAGTACTTC.

This sequence joins TRBV2 and TRBJ1-1; no definite D call. CDR1 is SNHLY and CDR2 is FYNNEI in the germline V gene. The CDR3 is made up of 13 amino acids. V lost 3 bases to trimming and J lost 5 bases, with 10 bases between them. The DNA of the CDR3 is TGTGCCAGCAGTGAGGGTGGGGATACTGAAGCTTTCTTT. Translating it yields CASSEGGDTEAFF.